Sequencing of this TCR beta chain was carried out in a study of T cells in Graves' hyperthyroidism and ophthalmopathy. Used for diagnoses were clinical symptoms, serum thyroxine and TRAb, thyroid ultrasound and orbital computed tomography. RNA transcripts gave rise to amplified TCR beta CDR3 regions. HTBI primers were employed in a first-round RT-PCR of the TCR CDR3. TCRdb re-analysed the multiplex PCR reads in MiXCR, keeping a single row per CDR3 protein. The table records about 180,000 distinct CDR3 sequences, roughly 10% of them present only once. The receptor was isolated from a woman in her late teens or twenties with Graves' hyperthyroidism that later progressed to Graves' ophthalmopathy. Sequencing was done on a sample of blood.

DNA for the CDR3: TGTGCCAGCAACAGCAAAGAGACCCAGTACTTC. Translation gives CASNSKETQYF. The J gene is TRBJ2-5, the V gene TRBV7-8; D is unresolved. This CDR3 is 11 amino acids long. The V end was cut by 7 bases, the J end by 3 bases, with 6 bases between. CDR1 is SGHVS, CDR2 FQNEAQ, per germline.